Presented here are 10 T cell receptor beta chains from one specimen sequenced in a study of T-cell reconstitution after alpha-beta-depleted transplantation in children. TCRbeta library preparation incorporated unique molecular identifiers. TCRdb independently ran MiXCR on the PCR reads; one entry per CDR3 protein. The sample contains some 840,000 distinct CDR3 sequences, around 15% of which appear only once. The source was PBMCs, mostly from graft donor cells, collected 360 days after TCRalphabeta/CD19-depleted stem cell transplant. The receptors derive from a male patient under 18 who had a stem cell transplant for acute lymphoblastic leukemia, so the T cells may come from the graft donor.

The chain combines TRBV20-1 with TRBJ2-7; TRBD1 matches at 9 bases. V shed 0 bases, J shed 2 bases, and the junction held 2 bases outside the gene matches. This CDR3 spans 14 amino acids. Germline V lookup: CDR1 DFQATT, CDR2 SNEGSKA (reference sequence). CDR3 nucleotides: TGCAGTGCTAGAGAACGACAGGGGGCCTACGAGCAGTACTTC. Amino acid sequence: CSARERQGAYEQYF.

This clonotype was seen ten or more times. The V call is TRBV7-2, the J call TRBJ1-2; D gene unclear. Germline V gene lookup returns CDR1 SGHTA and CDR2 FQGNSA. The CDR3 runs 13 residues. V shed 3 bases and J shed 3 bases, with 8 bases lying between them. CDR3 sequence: CASSLTPYYGYTF. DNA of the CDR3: TGTGCCAGCAGCTTGACACCTTACTATGGCTACACCTTC.

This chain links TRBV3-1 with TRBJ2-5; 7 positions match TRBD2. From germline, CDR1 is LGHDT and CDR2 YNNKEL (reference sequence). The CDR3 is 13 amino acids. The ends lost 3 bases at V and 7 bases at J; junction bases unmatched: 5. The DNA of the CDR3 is TGTGCCAGCAGCCATGGGCGGGGGTTGACCCAGTACTTC. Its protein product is CASSHGRGLTQYF.

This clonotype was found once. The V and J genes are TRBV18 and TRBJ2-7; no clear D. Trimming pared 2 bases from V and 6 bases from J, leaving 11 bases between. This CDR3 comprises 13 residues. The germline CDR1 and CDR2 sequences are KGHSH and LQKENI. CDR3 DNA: TGTGCCAGCTCACCAGAGTTTGTAGGCGAGCAGTACTTC. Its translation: CASSPEFVGEQYF.

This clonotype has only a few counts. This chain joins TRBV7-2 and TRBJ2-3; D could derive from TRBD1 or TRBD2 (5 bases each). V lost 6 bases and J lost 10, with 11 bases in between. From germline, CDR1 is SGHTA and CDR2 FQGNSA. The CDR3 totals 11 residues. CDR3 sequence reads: CASREDIPQYF. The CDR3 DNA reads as TGTGCCAGCAGGGAGGACATACCGCAGTATTTT.

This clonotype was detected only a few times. The chain's CDR3 is CASSRRSNTGELFF. The CDR3 bases are TGCGCCAGCAGCCGCAGAAGTAACACCGGGGAGCTGTTTTTT. This chain uses TRBV4-3 with TRBJ2-2; D remains ambiguous. CDR1 is LGHNA, CDR2 YSLEER, per germline. Trimming pared 4 bases from V and 2 bases from J, leaving 8 bases between. This CDR3 has 14 amino acids.

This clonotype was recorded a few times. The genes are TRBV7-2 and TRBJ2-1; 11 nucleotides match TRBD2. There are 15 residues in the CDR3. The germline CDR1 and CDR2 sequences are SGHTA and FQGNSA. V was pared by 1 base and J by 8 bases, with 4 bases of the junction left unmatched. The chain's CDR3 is CASSLELAGVDEQFF. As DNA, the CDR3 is TGTGCCAGCAGCTTAGAACTAGCGGGAGTCGATGAGCAGTTCTTC.

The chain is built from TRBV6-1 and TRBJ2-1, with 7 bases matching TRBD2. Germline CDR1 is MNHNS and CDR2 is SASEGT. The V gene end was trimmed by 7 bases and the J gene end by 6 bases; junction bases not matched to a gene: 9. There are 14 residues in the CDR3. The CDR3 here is CASTWASGINEQFF. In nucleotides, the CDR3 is TGTGCCAGCACGTGGGCTAGCGGAATCAATGAGCAGTTCTTC.

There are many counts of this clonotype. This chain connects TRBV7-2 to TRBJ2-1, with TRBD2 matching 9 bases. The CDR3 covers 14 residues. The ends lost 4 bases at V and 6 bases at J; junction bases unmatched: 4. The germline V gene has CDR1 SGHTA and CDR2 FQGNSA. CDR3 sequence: CASSSGLAINEQFF. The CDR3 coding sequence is TGTGCCAGCAGCTCGGGACTAGCCATCAATGAGCAGTTCTTC.

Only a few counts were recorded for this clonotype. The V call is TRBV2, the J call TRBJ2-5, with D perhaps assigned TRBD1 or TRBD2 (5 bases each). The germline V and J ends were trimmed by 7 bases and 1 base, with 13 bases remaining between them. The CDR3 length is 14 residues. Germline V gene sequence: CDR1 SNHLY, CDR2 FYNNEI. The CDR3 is CASKGRAIQETQYF. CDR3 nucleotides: TGTGCCAGCAAGGGGCGGGCGATCCAAGAGACCCAGTACTTC. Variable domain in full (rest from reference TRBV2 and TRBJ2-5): EPEVTQTPSHQVTQMGQEVILRCVPISNHLYFYWYRQILGQKVEFLVSFYNNEISEKSEIFDDQFSVERPDGSNFTLKIRSTKLEDSAMYFCASKGRAIQETQYFGPGTRLLVL.